These T cell receptor beta chains were read from a single sample in a study of PD-1 blockade in classical Hodgkin lymphoma. This table comes from immunoSEQ multiplex PCR, and its TCRdb copy is limited to in-frame clones, with some not included. The sample shows tens of thousands of clones, roughly nine tenths of them seen only once. The sample here was peripheral blood mononuclear cells (PBMCs), taken before the fourth cycle of nivolumab. The source is a human donor with classical Hodgkin lymphoma. Both conserved end residues are trimmed from each CDR3. The D gene is left open where the match is weak.

>TRBV6-5|TRBD1
ASSTTGGSTEAF
>TRBV28|NA
ASSSAGSGRNEKLF
>TRBV5-1|NA
ASSPDPRGTGELF
>TRBV7-9|NA
ASSRRSTGGDTEAF
>TRBV10-1|NA
ASSDGTSPRGYT
>TRBV18|NA
ASSPNVVGNSPLH
>TRBV19|TRBD1
ASRDSARSSYNEQF
>TRBV7-9|TRBD2
ASSRVTSGGLSD
>TRBV5-1|NA
ASSLGGREPQH
>TRBV6-1|NA
ATDVVGNTVYEQY
>TRBV2|NA
ASSGTGTYEQY
>TRBV5-1|NA
ASSLMYNEQF
>TRBV27|NA
ASSLWNADEQF
>TRBV5-1|TRBD1
ASSQGAGNEQF
>TRBV5-1|TRBD1
ASSPSGGRNNEQF